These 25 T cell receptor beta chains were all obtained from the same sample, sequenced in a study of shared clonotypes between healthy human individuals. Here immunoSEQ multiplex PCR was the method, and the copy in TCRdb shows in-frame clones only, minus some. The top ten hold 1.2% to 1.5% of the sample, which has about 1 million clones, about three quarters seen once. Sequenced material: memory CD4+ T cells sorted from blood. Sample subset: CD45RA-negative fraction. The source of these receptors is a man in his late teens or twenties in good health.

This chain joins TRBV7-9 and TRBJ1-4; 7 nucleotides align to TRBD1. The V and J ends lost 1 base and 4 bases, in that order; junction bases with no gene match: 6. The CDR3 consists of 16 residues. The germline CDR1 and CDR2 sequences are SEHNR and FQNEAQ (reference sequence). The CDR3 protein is CASSLGGDSVNEKLFF. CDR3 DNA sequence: TGTGCCAGCAGCTTAGGGGGGGACAGCGTTAATGAAAAACTGTTTTTT. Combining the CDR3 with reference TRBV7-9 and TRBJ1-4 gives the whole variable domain DTGVSQNPRHKITKRGQNVTFRCDPISEHNRLYWYRQTLGQGPEFLTYFQNEAQLEKSRLLSDRFSAERPKGSFSTLEIQRTEQGDSAMYLCASSLGGDSVNEKLFFGSGTQLSVL.

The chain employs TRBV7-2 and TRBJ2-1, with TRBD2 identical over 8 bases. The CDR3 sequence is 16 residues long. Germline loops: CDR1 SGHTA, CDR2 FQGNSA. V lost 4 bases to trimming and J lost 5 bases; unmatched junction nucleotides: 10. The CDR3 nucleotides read TGTGCCAGCAGCTCCTCCTCCGGGGGGGGCCACAATGAGCAGTTCTTC. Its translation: CASSSSSGGGHNEQFF.

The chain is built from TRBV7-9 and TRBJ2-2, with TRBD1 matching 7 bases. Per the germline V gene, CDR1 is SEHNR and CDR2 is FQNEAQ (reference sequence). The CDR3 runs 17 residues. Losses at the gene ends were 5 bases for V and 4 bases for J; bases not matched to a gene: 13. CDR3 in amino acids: CASSPRQGMVVTGELFF. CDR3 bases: TGTGCCAGCAGCCCCCGACAGGGAATGGTTGTCACCGGGGAGCTGTTTTTT.

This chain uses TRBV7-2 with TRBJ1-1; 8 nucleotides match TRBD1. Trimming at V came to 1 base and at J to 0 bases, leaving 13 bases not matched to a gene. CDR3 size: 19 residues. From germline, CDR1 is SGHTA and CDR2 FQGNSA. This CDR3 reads CASSLVWDRRVLLNTEAFF. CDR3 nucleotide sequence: TGTGCCAGCAGCTTAGTTTGGGACAGGAGAGTCCTCTTGAACACTGAAGCTTTCTTT.

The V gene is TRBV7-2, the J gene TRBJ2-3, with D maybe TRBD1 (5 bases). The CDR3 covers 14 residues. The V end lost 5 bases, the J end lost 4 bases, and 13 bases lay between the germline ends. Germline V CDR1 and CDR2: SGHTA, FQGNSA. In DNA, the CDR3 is TGTGCCAGCAGCCTTGGACATACAGCAGATACGCAGTATTTT. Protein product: CASSLGHTADTQYF.

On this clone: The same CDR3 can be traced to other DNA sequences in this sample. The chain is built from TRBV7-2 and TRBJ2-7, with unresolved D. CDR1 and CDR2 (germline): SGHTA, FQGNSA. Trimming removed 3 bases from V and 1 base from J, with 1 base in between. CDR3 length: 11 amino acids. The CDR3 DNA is TGTGCCAGCAGCTTGTCCTACGAGCAGTACTTC. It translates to CASSLSYEQYF.

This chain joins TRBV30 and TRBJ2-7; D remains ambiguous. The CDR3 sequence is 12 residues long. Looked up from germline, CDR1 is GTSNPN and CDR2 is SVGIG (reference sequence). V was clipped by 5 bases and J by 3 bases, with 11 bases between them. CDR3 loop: CAWSPDLYEQYF. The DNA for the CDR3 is TGTGCCTGGTCACCGGACCTCTACGAGCAGTACTTC.

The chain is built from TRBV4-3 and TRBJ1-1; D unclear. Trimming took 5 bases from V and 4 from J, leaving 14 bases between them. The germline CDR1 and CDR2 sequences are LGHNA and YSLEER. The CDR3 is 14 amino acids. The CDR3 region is CASSSSLDSTEAFF. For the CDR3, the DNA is TGCGCCAGCAGCTCCTCTTTGGATAGCACTGAAGCTTTCTTT.

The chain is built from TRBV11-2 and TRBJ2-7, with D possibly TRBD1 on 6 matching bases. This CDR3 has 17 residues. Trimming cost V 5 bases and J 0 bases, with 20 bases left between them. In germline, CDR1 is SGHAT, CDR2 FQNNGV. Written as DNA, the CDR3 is TGTGCCAGCAGCGCGCTACAGGGTTCCCGTCTCTCCTACGAGCAGTACTTC. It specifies CASSALQGSRLSYEQYF.

DNA of the CDR3: TGCGCCAGCACCTCGGGACACTCCACCGACGAGCAGTACTTC. As protein: CASTSGHSTDEQYF. The chain carries TRBV10-1 and TRBJ2-7, with a weak D call TRBD1 (6 bases). Trimming left V 7 bases short and J 5 bases short, with 18 bases between. The CDR3 runs to 14 residues. Germline V CDR1 and CDR2: WNHNN, SYGVQD (reference sequence).

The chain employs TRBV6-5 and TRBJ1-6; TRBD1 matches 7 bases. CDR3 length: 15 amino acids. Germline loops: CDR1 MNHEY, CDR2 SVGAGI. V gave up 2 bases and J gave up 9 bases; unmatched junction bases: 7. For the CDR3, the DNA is TGTGCCAGCAGTTACGACGACAGGGAAGGTTCACCCCTCCACTTT. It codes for CASSYDDREGSPLHF.

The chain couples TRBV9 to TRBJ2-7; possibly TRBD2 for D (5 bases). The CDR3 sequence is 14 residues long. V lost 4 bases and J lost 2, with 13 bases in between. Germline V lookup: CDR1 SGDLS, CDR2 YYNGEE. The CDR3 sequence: CASSPKSGTYEQYF. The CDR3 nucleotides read TGTGCCAGCAGCCCCAAATCCGGGACCTACGAGCAGTACTTC.

The CDR3 DNA sequence: TGTGCCAGCAGCCAAAAAGGGAGAAACTCCTACGAGCAGTACTTC. It translates to CASSQKGRNSYEQYF. V usage is TRBV11-3 and J usage is TRBJ2-7; a weak D match, TRBD2 (5 bases). Trimming removed 5 bases from V and 0 bases from J, with 14 bases in between. CDR1 SGHNT and CDR2 YENEEA come from the germline V gene. The CDR3 extends over 15 amino acids.

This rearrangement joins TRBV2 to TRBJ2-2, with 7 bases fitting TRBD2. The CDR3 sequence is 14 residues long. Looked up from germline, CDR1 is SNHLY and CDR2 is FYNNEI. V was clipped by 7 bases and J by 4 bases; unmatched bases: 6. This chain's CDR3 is CASMVASGTGELFF. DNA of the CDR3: TGTGCCAGCATGGTTGCTAGCGGCACCGGGGAGCTGTTTTTT.

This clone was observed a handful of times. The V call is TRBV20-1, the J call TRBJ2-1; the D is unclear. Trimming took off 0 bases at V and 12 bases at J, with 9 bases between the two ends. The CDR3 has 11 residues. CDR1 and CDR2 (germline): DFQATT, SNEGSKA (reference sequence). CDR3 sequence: CSAREGPVQFF. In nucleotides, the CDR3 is TGCAGTGCTAGAGAGGGCCCGGTGCAGTTCTTC.

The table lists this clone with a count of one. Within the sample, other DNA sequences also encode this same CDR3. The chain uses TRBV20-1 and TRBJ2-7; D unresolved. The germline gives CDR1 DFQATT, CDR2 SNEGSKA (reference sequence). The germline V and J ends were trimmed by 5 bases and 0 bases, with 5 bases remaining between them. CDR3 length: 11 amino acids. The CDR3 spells CSAGSSYEQYF. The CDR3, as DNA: TGCAGTGCTGGAAGCTCCTACGAGCAGTACTTC.

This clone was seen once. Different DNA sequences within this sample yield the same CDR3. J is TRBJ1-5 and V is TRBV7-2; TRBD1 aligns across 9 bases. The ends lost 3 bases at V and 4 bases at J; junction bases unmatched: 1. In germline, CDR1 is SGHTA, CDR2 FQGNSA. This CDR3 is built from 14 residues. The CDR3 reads CASSLDRGNQPQHF. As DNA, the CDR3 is TGTGCCAGCAGCTTGGACAGGGGAAATCAGCCCCAGCATTTT.

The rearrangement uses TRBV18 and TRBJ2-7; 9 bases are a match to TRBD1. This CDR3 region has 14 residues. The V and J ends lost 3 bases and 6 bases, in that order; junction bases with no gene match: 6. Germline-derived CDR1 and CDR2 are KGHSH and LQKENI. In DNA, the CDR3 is TGTGCCAGCTCACCCGGGACAGGGCTCGCCGAGCAGTACTTC. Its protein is CASSPGTGLAEQYF. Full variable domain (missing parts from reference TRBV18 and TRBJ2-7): NAGVMQNPRHLVRRRGQEARLRCSPMKGHSHVYWYRQLPEEGLKFMVYLQKENIIDESGMPKERFSAEFPKEGPSILRIQQVVRGDSAAYFCASSPGTGLAEQYFGPGTRLTVT.

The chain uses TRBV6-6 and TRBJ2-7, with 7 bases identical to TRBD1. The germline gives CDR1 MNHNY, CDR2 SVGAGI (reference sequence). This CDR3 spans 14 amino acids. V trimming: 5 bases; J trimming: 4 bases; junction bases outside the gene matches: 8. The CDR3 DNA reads TGTGCCAGCAGTACTCCGGGACAGTTATACGAGCAGTACTTC. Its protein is CASSTPGQLYEQYF.

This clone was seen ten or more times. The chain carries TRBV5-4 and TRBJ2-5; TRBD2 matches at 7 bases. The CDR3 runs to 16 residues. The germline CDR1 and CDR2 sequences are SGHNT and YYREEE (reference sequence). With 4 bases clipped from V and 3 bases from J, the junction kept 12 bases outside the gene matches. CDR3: CASSESSGAGKETQYF. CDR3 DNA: TGTGCCAGCAGCGAATCCTCGGGAGCGGGGAAAGAGACCCAGTACTTC.

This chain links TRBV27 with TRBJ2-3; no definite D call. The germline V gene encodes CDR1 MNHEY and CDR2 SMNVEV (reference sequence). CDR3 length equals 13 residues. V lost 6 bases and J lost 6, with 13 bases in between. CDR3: CASSPLIRDTQYF. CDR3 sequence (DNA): TGTGCCAGCAGCCCCCTTATAAGGGATACGCAGTATTTT.

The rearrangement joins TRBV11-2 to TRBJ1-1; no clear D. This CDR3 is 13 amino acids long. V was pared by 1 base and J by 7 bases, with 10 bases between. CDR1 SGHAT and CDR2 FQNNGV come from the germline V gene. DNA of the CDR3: TGTGCCAGCAGCTTAGTATCCGACTTTGAAGCTTTCTTT. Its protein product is CASSLVSDFEAFF.

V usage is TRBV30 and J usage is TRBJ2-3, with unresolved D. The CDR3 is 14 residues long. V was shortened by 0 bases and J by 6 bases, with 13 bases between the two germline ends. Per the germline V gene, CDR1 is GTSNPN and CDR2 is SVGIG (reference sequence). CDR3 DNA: TGTGCCTGGAGTGTAGGCTTCAGGTTGGATACGCAGTATTTT. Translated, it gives CAWSVGFRLDTQYF.

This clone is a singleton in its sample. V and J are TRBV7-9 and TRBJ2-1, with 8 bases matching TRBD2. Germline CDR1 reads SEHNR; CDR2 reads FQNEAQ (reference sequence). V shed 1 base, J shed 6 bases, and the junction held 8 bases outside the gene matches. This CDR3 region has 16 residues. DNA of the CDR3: TGTGCCAGCAGCTTAGTAGGCCTAGCGGGTTCCAATGAGCAGTTCTTC. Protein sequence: CASSLVGLAGSNEQFF.

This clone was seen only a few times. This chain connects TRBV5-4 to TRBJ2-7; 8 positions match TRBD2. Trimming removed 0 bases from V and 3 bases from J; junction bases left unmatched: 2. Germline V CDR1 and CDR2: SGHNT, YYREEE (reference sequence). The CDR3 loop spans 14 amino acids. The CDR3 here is CASSLDGRVYEQYF. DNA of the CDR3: TGTGCCAGCAGCTTGGACGGGAGGGTCTACGAGCAGTACTTC.